This TCR beta chain was profiled in a study of blood T cell repertoires in COVID-19 (dated by TCRdb to about 2020). Looking at the study overall: Collaborator samples came from the United States, Italy and Spain and covered acute and convalescent phases of COVID-19. The material from the prospective study consisted of cDNA or gDNA derived from T cells, B-cell-depleted T cells, or PBMCs. The dataset comprised deeply sampled blood TCRbeta repertoires from subjects exposed to, actively infected with, or recovered from COVID-19. The repertoires were made available in a free public database intended to serve as a resource for research on the immune response to SARS-CoV-2. Samples were obtained from the ongoing ImmuneRACE study (first 160 participants) and from 1,254 subjects provided by 6 global collaborators. A de-identified subject ID, COVID-19 status, age in years and sex were almost always included in the sample metadata. Where available, HLA class I and class II types were obtained from metadata supplied by the sample provider rather than from assay-based typing. Overall study results and their limits: The amount of clinical and demographic metadata varied by source and participant and was provided uncurated.

The germline V gene encodes CDR1 SNHLY and CDR2 FYNNEI. The junction shows trimming of 4 bases on V and 6 bases on J, and the gene matches do not reach 2 bases of it. Measured from the cysteine to the phenylalanine, the CDR3 is 13 residues long. The only DNA kept is the CDR3, 39 bases in frame from the first base. The immunoSEQ Assay, a bias-controlled multiplex PCR, was used to amplify TCRbeta CDR3 regions from genomic DNA. In the paper's pipeline: Nucleated cell counts per sample were estimated from amplification of reference gene primers within the assay. Sequence reads were collapsed and filtered to measure the absolute abundance of every unique TCRbeta CDR3 rearrangement. For each sample, productive Simpson clonality was calculated as the square root of Simpson's diversity index over productive rearrangements. TCRdb carries this immuneACCESS record with in-frame sequences only. Its versions omit some clonotypes, under half of them owing to an unresolved V gene in the studies checked, with the rest unexplained. Clonal size and the V and J genes are those of that table, whereas D and trimming came from the DNA. For this sample the table gives roughly 340,000 clones, of which 88% were detected only once. The leading ten clones occupy 7.3% of the sample.

One collaborating source in Seattle enrolled patients while the patients were actively infected and followed the patients over time throughout the course of disease. Each collaborating institution followed its own protocols to collect whole blood in K2EDTA tubes. For TCRbeta analysis, collaborators shipped samples in one of three forms: frozen whole blood, isolated PBMCs, or DNA extracted from either of those sample types. As regards this clone: No cognate antigen has been identified for it. No much larger clonotype is one base removed from it; base qualities were not supplied.

The material sequenced was peripheral blood. This receptor was taken from a woman in her 70s with COVID-19, enrolled during active disease. The chain joins TRBV2 to TRBJ1-1; TRBD1 aligns with 10 central bases. The CDR3 has the sequence CASSGGQGAEAFF. The DNA sequence is TGTGCCAGCAGTGGCGGACAGGGGGCTGAAGCTTTCTTT.